The sequence of this TCR beta chain was determined in a study of PD-1 blockade in classical Hodgkin lymphoma. Study-wide points: When set against healthy donors, newly diagnosed patients were reported to show lower baseline TCR diversity.

The assay was immunoSEQ multiplex PCR, and TCRdb's table has in-frame clones only and misses some. Among some 23,000 clones listed, about 90% were seen once. Time point noted: newly diagnosed, previously untreated cHL patient sample. Out of thawed PBMCs, magnetic negative selection purified CD4+ T cells. What served as comparison were PBMCs in newly diagnosed, untreated classical Hodgkin lymphoma. In regard to this clone: Its antigen is currently unknown.

Trimming shortened V by 8 bases and J by 3 bases, and 11 bases separated the two germline ends. The CDR3 is 13 residues long. CDR1 and CDR2 from the germline V gene are SGHRS and YFSETQ. The sample was CD4+ T cells from blood. The chain employs TRBV5-1 and TRBJ1-4, with a possible D match to TRBD1 (5 bases). The sequence came from a human donor with classical Hodgkin lymphoma. The CDR3 region is CASSRGANEKLFF. For the CDR3, the DNA is TGCGCCAGTTCCCGGGGGGCTAATGAAAAACTGTTTTTT.